The following is a T cell receptor (beta chain) sequence with its context. Its cognate antigen is unknown. PCR was performed using 60 Vbeta and 13 Jbeta primers. TCRdb's table, derived via immunoSEQ multiplex PCR, lists solely in-frame clones and lacks some. The sample has around 150,000 clones, 60% to 80% seen once. The sample belongs to a study of cytomegalovirus exposure and HLA in healthy donors. Study-level information: Ancestry clustering placed around four fifths of several hundred genotyped donors in the Caucasian-associated cluster.

The CDR3 extends over 15 amino acids. Germline values: CDR1 SEHNR, CDR2 FQNEAQ (reference sequence). The trim removed 6 bases at V and 0 bases at J, leaving 5 bases unmatched. Overall study findings and caveats: Analyzed later, association rates of TCRs varied across HLA loci, with DRB1 most and HLA-C fewest. Investigators reported approximately 170 TCR beta chains as tied to cytomegalovirus. A later analysis reported that several of the most significant clusters appeared to be linked to common viral pathogens, among them Epstein-Barr virus.

V usage is TRBV7-9 and J usage is TRBJ2-1; 7 bases map to TRBD1. The sequenced sample consisted of PBMCs. The TCR comes from a male donor in good health and CMV-seronegative. CDR3 nucleotide sequence: TGTGCCAGCAGTCAAGGGGACAGCTCCTACAATGAGCAGTTCTTC. It specifies CASSQGDSSYNEQFF. The complete variable domain, with remaining parts taken from reference TRBV7-9 and TRBJ2-1, reads DTGVSQNPRHKITKRGQNVTFRCDPISEHNRLYWYRQTLGQGPEFLTYFQNEAQLEKSRLLSDRFSAERPKGSFSTLEIQRTEQGDSAMYLCASSQGDSSYNEQFFGPGTRLTVL.